A single T cell receptor (beta chain) is shown here with its context. The antigen is unknown. This record comes from a study of cytomegalovirus exposure and HLA in healthy donors. In the study overall: A prior analysis found 90 million to 120 million unique TCR beta sequences from approximately 190 million T cells. General study points: Reports described diagnosis of cytomegalovirus status by the classifier as highly specific and sensitive. When analyzed later, a missense DCLRE1C variant was found to be linked to TCR beta V- and J-gene trimming. Among TCR beta chains, those listed as cytomegalovirus-associated numbered over 150.

This CDR3 comprises 15 residues. CDR1 and CDR2 (germline): MNHEY, SVGAGI. V shed 5 bases, J shed 7 bases, and the junction held 9 bases outside the gene matches. The PCR employed 60 Vbeta primers together with 13 Jbeta primers. This table comes from immunoSEQ multiplex PCR, and its TCRdb copy is limited to in-frame clones, with some not included. Of about 160,000 clones in the sample, around four fifths are singletons; the top ten hold roughly 9.7%. Sequenced sample: PBMCs. This receptor was taken from a man between 18 and 35 years old in good health and CMV-seropositive. V gene TRBV6-5 combines with J gene TRBJ1-2; TRBD1 matches 11 bases. This chain's CDR3 is CASSPGQGAYFGYTF. The CDR3, as DNA: TGTGCCAGCAGTCCCGGACAGGGGGCGTATTTTGGCTACACCTTC.